A single sample gave rise to the 21 T cell receptor beta chains below, sequenced in a study of shared clonotypes between healthy human individuals. Method: immunoSEQ multiplex PCR; TCRdb's copy keeps in-frame clones and lacks some. The sample records hundreds of thousands of clones, roughly 70% being singletons. The sample taken for sequencing was memory CD4+ T cells sorted from blood. Subset described: CD45RA-negative fraction. Every receptor here comes from a woman in her twenties or thirties in good health.

The chain has TRBV28 and TRBJ2-7, with 8 bases aligning to TRBD2. The CDR3 covers 14 residues. The J segment lost 6 bases and the V segment lost 6 bases, leaving 10 bases of the junction unmatched. CDR1 MDHEN and CDR2 SYDVKM come from the germline V gene. CDR3 sequence reads: CASRAGAVLGEQYF. DNA for the CDR3: TGTGCCAGCAGAGCGGGAGCGGTCCTAGGCGAGCAGTACTTC.

V usage is TRBV19 and J usage is TRBJ2-2; 9 bases fit TRBD2. CDR3 length: 14 amino acids. After removal of 10 bases from V and 1 base from J, the junction contained 4 bases not matched to a gene. Germline V lookup: CDR1 LNHDA, CDR2 SQIVND (reference sequence). This CDR3 reads CATQTSGNTGELFF. The CDR3 bases are TGTGCCACCCAGACTAGCGGGAACACCGGGGAGCTGTTTTTT.

The chain has TRBV19 and TRBJ1-3, with 7 bases lining up with TRBD1. Looked up from germline, CDR1 is LNHDA and CDR2 is SQIVND (reference sequence). The length of the CDR3 is 16 residues. Trimming cost V 6 bases and J 2 bases; bases outside gene matches: 10. The DNA of the CDR3 is TGTGCCAGTAGCGGGACAGCTATTACTCCTGGAAACACCATATATTTT. The encoded protein is CASSGTAITPGNTIYF.

This chain uses TRBV7-2 with TRBJ1-5, with 7 bases matching TRBD1. J gave up 7 bases and V 3 bases, and 6 bases lay outside the gene matches. In germline, CDR1 is SGHTA, CDR2 FQGNSA. The CDR3 covers 14 residues. In DNA, the CDR3 is TGTGCCAGCAGCTTTCGACAGGGAGGGCAGCCCCAGCATTTT. Its translation is CASSFRQGGQPQHF. Based on the CDR3 plus reference TRBV7-2 and TRBJ1-5, the full variable domain is GAGVSQSPSNKVTEKGKDVELRCDPISGHTALYWYRQSLGQGLEFLIYFQGNSAPDKSGLPSDRFSAERTGGSVSTLTIQRTQQEDSAVYLCASSFRQGGQPQHFGDGTRLSIL.

In DNA form, the CDR3 reads TGTGCCAGCAGGGGGACTAGCGGGAGCGCCAAAAACATTCAGTACTTC. This gives the protein CASRGTSGSAKNIQYF. The chain links TRBV2 to TRBJ2-4; 14 bases line up with TRBD2. Germline V gene sequence: CDR1 SNHLY, CDR2 FYNNEI. The CDR3 is 16 residues long. J lost 1 base, V lost 6 bases, and 2 bases had no gene match.

The chain is built from TRBV28 and TRBJ1-5; maybe TRBD1 (6 bases). There are 14 residues in the CDR3. The V and J ends lost 7 bases and 6 bases respectively, with 16 bases between them. In germline, CDR1 is MDHEN, CDR2 SYDVKM. The CDR3 region is CASTRGGAGQPQHF. The CDR3, as DNA: TGTGCCAGCACCCGGGGGGGGGCTGGTCAGCCCCAGCATTTT.

This clone appeared a single time. CDR3 sequence reads: CASSSIAGTYEQYF. The DNA for the CDR3 is TGTGCCAGCAGTTCTATAGCGGGAACCTACGAGCAGTACTTC. The chain employs TRBV28 and TRBJ2-7, with 8 bases matching TRBD2. With V trimmed by 4 bases and J by 2 bases, 4 bases remained unmatched. The CDR3 totals 14 residues. CDR1 is MDHEN and CDR2 is SYDVKM in the germline V gene.

This clone was found once. A much larger clone lies one base from this, so it may be a read error. The sample holds other DNA sequences that translate to the same CDR3. This rearrangement joins TRBV5-5 to TRBJ1-1, with TRBD1 as a possible D gene (6 bases). Germline CDR1 reads SGHKS; CDR2 reads YYEKEE (reference sequence). The V end lost 0 bases, the J end lost 0 bases, and 6 bases lay between the germline ends. CDR3 length equals 14 residues. CDR3 loop: CASSLGQVNTEAFF. CDR3 nucleotides: TGTGCCAGCAGCTTGGGACAGGTGAACACTGAAGCTTTCTTT.

The chain joins TRBV6-5 to TRBJ2-7; D is possibly TRBD2 (5 bases). This CDR3 contains 12 residues. Germline CDR1 MNHEY, CDR2 SVGAGI. Trimming shortened V by 8 bases and J by 7 bases, and 15 bases separated the two germline ends. The CDR3 reads CASGRGLGEQYF. CDR3 nucleotides: TGTGCCAGCGGACGGGGTTTGGGGGAGCAGTACTTC.

The V call is TRBV7-3, the J call TRBJ2-7; 10 positions match TRBD1. CDR1 SGHTA and CDR2 FQGTGA come from the germline V gene. The CDR3 sequence is 16 residues long. Losses at the gene ends were 4 bases for V and 6 bases for J; bases not matched to a gene: 12. The CDR3 DNA is TGTGCCAGCAGCTCAAAAATAAGACAGGGGGCCGGCGAGCAGTACTTC. It translates to CASSSKIRQGAGEQYF.

The chain recombines TRBV19 with TRBJ2-7, with D possibly matching TRBD2 (6 bases). Germline V gene lookup returns CDR1 LNHDA and CDR2 SQIVND (reference sequence). The CDR3 contains 13 residues. Trimming pared 4 bases from V and 4 bases from J, leaving 11 bases between. CDR3 in DNA: TGTGCCAGTAGTACTGCGGGACCTTACGAGCAGTACTTC. As protein: CASSTAGPYEQYF.

The rearrangement uses TRBV7-3 and TRBJ2-4; 11 bases match TRBD1. The CDR3 sequence is 15 residues long. V shed 5 bases, J shed 8 bases, and the junction held 8 bases outside the gene matches. Germline V CDR1 and CDR2: SGHTA, FQGTGA. CDR3 loop: CASSPTGTGGDIQYF. CDR3 sequence (DNA): TGTGCCAGCAGCCCTACCGGGACAGGGGGTGACATTCAGTACTTC.

This clone was counted a few times. V is TRBV2 and J is TRBJ2-5; 7 nucleotides match TRBD2. The CDR3 contains 15 residues. Looked up from germline, CDR1 is SNHLY and CDR2 is FYNNEI. V lost 5 bases, J lost 5 bases, and 11 bases stayed unmatched. The CDR3 is CASSKLASKAETQYF. DNA of the CDR3: TGTGCCAGCAGTAAACTAGCGAGCAAGGCGGAGACCCAGTACTTC. Drawing the rest from reference TRBV2 and TRBJ2-5, the complete variable domain is EPEVTQTPSHQVTQMGQEVILRCVPISNHLYFYWYRQILGQKVEFLVSFYNNEISEKSEIFDDQFSVERPDGSNFTLKIRSTKLEDSAMYFCASSKLASKAETQYFGPGTRLLVL.

The genes are TRBV19 and TRBJ2-7; D perhaps matches TRBD2 (5 bases). CDR1 and CDR2 from the germline V gene are LNHDA and SQIVND (reference sequence). Deletions cut 4 bases from V and 2 bases from J, with 9 bases between. CDR3 length: 13 residues. The CDR3 nucleotides are TGTGCCAGTAGTACCAGACTAACCTACGAGCAGTACTTC. Translation: CASSTRLTYEQYF.

The J gene is TRBJ2-3, the V gene TRBV4-1; a weak D match, TRBD2 (6 bases). Germline V gene sequence: CDR1 MGHRA, CDR2 YSYEKL. The ends were cut back, 3 bases at V and 6 bases at J, with 25 bases in the middle. This CDR3 spans 18 amino acids. The CDR3 loop reads CASSQRVGTSLTLDTQYF. CDR3 DNA sequence: TGCGCCAGCAGCCAGCGCGTTGGGACTTCCCTAACTTTGGATACGCAGTATTTT.

The V and J genes are TRBV27 and TRBJ2-7; the D gene could be TRBD1 or TRBD2 (5 bases each). The CDR3 loop spans 13 amino acids. Looked up from germline, CDR1 is MNHEY and CDR2 is SMNVEV (reference sequence). Trimming removed 7 bases at V and 3 bases at J, with 13 bases between. CDR3 residues: CASKSRDLYEQYF. The CDR3 DNA reads TGTGCCAGCAAGAGTAGGGACCTCTACGAGCAGTACTTC.

The chain employs TRBV28 and TRBJ2-5, with D hard to call. Matching the DNA end better, TRBJ2-7 makes the J call doubtful. The CDR3 is 14 residues long. The germline gives CDR1 MDHEN, CDR2 SYDVKM. This chain's CDR3 is CASSFGRYSYEQYF. The CDR3 coding sequence is TGTGCCAGCAGTTTTGGAAGGTACTCCTACGAGCAGTACTTC.

The V and J genes are TRBV25-1 and TRBJ1-3, with 8 bases that match TRBD1. Trimming took 6 bases from V and 8 from J; bases not matched to a gene: 15. From germline, CDR1 is MGHDK and CDR2 SYGVNS. This CDR3 is 16 amino acids long. The CDR3 sequence: CASSLGQGLTIDTIYF. DNA of the CDR3: TGTGCCAGCAGCCTTGGACAGGGTCTAACCATAGACACCATATATTTT.

The rearrangement joins TRBV7-2 to TRBJ2-7, with 12 bases aligning to TRBD2. The length of the CDR3 is 15 residues. The V gene's germline CDR1 is SGHTA and CDR2 FQGNSA. V dropped 4 bases and J dropped 2; count of bases not matched to a gene: 3. CDR3: CASSSGLAGTYEQYF. The DNA of the CDR3 is TGTGCCAGCAGCTCAGGACTAGCGGGAACCTACGAGCAGTACTTC.

The gene calls are TRBV5-1 and TRBJ1-1; weak D call: TRBD1 (6 bases). Looked up from germline, CDR1 is SGHRS and CDR2 is YFSETQ. V lost 4 bases and J 4 bases, leaving 17 bases between the germline ends. The CDR3 runs to 15 residues. The CDR3: CASSQVGGRGTEAFF. CDR3 coding DNA: TGCGCCAGCAGCCAGGTTGGGGGGCGAGGCACTGAAGCTTTCTTT.

This rearrangement joins TRBV6-6 to TRBJ2-6, with D unresolved. The CDR3 runs 15 residues. The germline gives CDR1 MNHNY, CDR2 SVGAGI (reference sequence). V lost 4 bases and J lost 0, with 7 bases in between. The CDR3: CASSFGGSGANVLTF. Here the CDR3 DNA reads TGTGCCAGCAGTTTCGGCGGCTCTGGGGCCAACGTCCTGACTTTC.